Below, 14 T cell receptor beta chains from the same sample are listed, as sequenced in a study of T cells in Graves' hyperthyroidism and ophthalmopathy (dated by TCRdb to the late 2010s). The library was built by means of multiplex PCR. Instrument on record: Illumina HiSeq 2000. The TCR beta CDR3 regions were amplified from the RNA transcripts. A first-round RT-PCR of the TCR CDR3 used the HTBI primer set with the Qiagen OneStep RT-PCR kit. The public reads were reprocessed in TCRdb via fastp at Q25 and MiXCR, keeping in-frame beta chains. Identical CDR3 protein sequences are pooled into one entry, listed with their most common genes and DNA. The sample includes roughly 56,000 distinct CDR3 sequences, with just under 50% observed a single time. The ten largest clones capture about an eighth of the sample. The sequencing input was blood. The origin of the receptors is a woman in her 30s with Graves' ophthalmopathy.

This clonotype was picked up many times. The chain combines TRBV11-3 with TRBJ2-1; 8 bases line up with TRBD1. Germline CDR1 is SGHNT and CDR2 is YENEEA. This CDR3 has 16 amino acids. The ends lost 5 bases at V and 10 bases at J; junction bases unmatched: 16. As DNA, the CDR3 is TGTGCCAGCAGCCCGTCCGGGACAGGAGGCTCGTGGGAGCAGTTCTTC. Amino acid sequence: CASSPSGTGGSWEQFF. Looking up the rest from reference TRBV11-3 and TRBJ2-1 gives the full variable domain: EAGVVQSPRYKIIEKKQPVAFWCNPISGHNTLYWYLQNLGQGPELLIRYENEEAVDDSQLPKDRFSAERLKGVDSTLKIQPAELGDSAVYLCASSPSGTGGSWEQFFGPGTRLTVL.

This clonotype was recorded at least ten times. CDR3 sequence (DNA): TGTGCCAGTAGTTCTAGGGAGAGTTATGGCTACACCTTC. This codes for CASSSRESYGYTF. The rearrangement uses TRBV19 and TRBJ1-2; D is ambiguous. This CDR3 is 13 amino acids long. Trimming took off 5 bases at V and 5 bases at J, with 12 bases between the two ends. CDR1 is LNHDA and CDR2 is SQIVND in the germline V gene (reference sequence).

This clonotype was recorded many times. CDR3 protein: CASRKGGGETQYF. DNA for the CDR3: TGTGCCAGCAGGAAGGGCGGAGGAGAGACCCAGTACTTC. J is TRBJ2-5 and V is TRBV25-1; perhaps TRBD2 as D (5 bases). Trimming left V 6 bases short and J 4 bases short, with 12 bases between. The V gene's germline CDR1 is MGHDK and CDR2 SYGVNS. The CDR3 loop spans 13 amino acids.

This clonotype is labeled medium-sized. CDR3 bases: TGTGCCAGCAGCCCCTGGTGGGACCTGGAGACCCAGTACTTC. Translated: CASSPWWDLETQYF. The V and J genes are TRBV7-8 and TRBJ2-5; either TRBD1 or TRBD2 may fit D (5 bases each). The CDR3 totals 14 residues. The germline V gene encodes CDR1 SGHVS and CDR2 FQNEAQ. The V end was cut by 5 bases, the J end by 5 bases, with 15 bases between.

This clonotype appeared many times. The V gene is TRBV3-1, the J gene TRBJ2-7, with unresolved D. CDR3 size: 13 residues. The germline V gene encodes CDR1 LGHDT and CDR2 YNNKEL (reference sequence). Trimming took 6 bases from V and 3 from J, leaving 12 bases between them. In DNA form, the CDR3 reads TGTGCCAGCAGACATCACGGAGACTACGAGCAGTACTTC. It codes for CASRHHGDYEQYF.

This clonotype counts as large. The V gene is TRBV7-8, the J gene TRBJ2-7, with TRBD2 matching 9 bases. J gave up 6 bases and V 6 bases, and 12 bases lay outside the gene matches. The CDR3 is made up of 15 amino acids. In germline, CDR1 is SGHVS, CDR2 FQNEAQ. CDR3 bases: TGTGCCAGCAGGCCGTTAGCGGGAGTCCTGCGCGAGCAGTACTTC. As protein: CASRPLAGVLREQYF. Using reference TRBV7-8 and TRBJ2-7 for the parts outside the CDR3, the full variable domain is GAGVSQSPRYKVAKRGQDVALRCDPISGHVSLFWYQQALGQGPEFLTYFQNEAQLDKSGLPSDRFFAERPEGSVSTLKIQRTQQEDSAVYLCASRPLAGVLREQYFGPGTRLTVT.

In this sample, this clonotype turned up many times. The J gene is TRBJ2-3, the V gene TRBV7-9; TRBD2 matches 10 bases. The CDR3 spans 16 residues. Losses at the gene ends were 5 bases for V and 0 bases for J; bases not matched to a gene: 5. From germline, CDR1 is SEHNR and CDR2 FQNEAQ (reference sequence). The CDR3 bases are TGTGCCAGCAGCCCTAGCGGGAGAATAAGCACAGATACGCAGTATTTT. Residues: CASSPSGRISTDTQYF. The complete variable domain, with remaining parts taken from reference TRBV7-9 and TRBJ2-3, reads DTGVSQNPRHKITKRGQNVTFRCDPISEHNRLYWYRQTLGQGPEFLTYFQNEAQLEKSRLLSDRFSAERPKGSFSTLEIQRTEQGDSAMYLCASSPSGRISTDTQYFGPGTRLTVL.

Many counts were recorded for this clonotype. The gene calls are TRBV12-3 or TRBV12-4 and TRBJ1-2; no clear D. V lost 5 bases and J lost 8, with 12 bases in between. The CDR3 covers 12 residues. CDR3 protein: CASSPFGEGYTF. For the CDR3, the DNA is TGTGCCAGCAGTCCATTCGGGGAGGGCTACACCTTC.

This clonotype was seen many times. This chain uses TRBV3-1 with TRBJ2-7; D possibly corresponds to TRBD2 (5 bases). CDR3 length: 16 residues. Trimming took 0 bases from V and 2 from J, leaving 14 bases between them. The germline CDR1 and CDR2 sequences are LGHDT and YNNKEL (reference sequence). CDR3 sequence (DNA): TGTGCCAGCAGCCAAGAGGCGGGCCAAGGTCCCTACGAGCAGTACTTC. It is translated as CASSQEAGQGPYEQYF.

The rearrangement uses TRBV7-9 and TRBJ2-7, with 7 bases matching TRBD1. CDR1 and CDR2 from the germline V gene are SEHNR and FQNEAQ (reference sequence). This CDR3 has 18 amino acids. The ends lost 5 bases at V and 0 bases at J; junction bases unmatched: 16. CDR3 coding DNA: TGTGCCAGCAGCCAACAGGGACAGACGATCACACTCTCCTACGAGCAGTACTTC. It yields the protein CASSQQGQTITLSYEQYF.

With respect to this clonotype: One junction end disagrees with the germline gene, perhaps due to a read error. The chain joins TRBV6-4 to TRBJ2-7; D gene uncertain. CDR1 MRHNA and CDR2 SNTAGT come from the germline V gene. This CDR3 is 11 amino acids long. Here the CDR3 reads CASSDFYEQHF. The CDR3 DNA reads as TGTGCCAGCAGTGACTTCTACGAGCAGCACTTC.

J is TRBJ2-7 and V is TRBV10-3; TRBD2 matches at 12 bases. CDR1 and CDR2 (germline): ENHRY, SYGVKD. The V and J ends lost 11 bases and 0 bases, in that order; junction bases with no gene match: 8. CDR3 size: 15 residues. CDR3 nucleotides: TGTGCCGCCATAGGACTAGCGGGGATCTCCTACGAGCAGTACTTC. Its translation is CAAIGLAGISYEQYF.

V usage is TRBV4-1 and J usage is TRBJ1-1, with 9 bases that match TRBD1. V was clipped by 4 bases and J by 0 bases; unmatched bases: 30. The CDR3 loop spans 24 amino acids. Germline V gene sequence: CDR1 MGHRA, CDR2 YSYEKL. CDR3 residues: CASSRGPGTGRPGTLRIMNTEAFF. The CDR3, as DNA: TGCGCCAGCAGCCGAGGCCCCGGGACAGGGAGGCCTGGGACTCTTCGAATCATGAACACTGAAGCTTTCTTT.

The table lists this clonotype with a count of one. The chain links TRBV7-2 to TRBJ2-5; unclear D gene. Per the germline V gene, CDR1 is SGHTA and CDR2 is FQGNSA. V lost 4 bases to trimming and J lost 5 bases, with 14 bases between them. The CDR3 loop spans 14 amino acids. The chain's CDR3 is CASSYQTPAETQYF. In DNA form, the CDR3 reads TGTGCCAGCAGCTACCAGACCCCGGCGGAGACCCAGTACTTC.